The present TCR beta chain was sequenced within a study of blood T cell repertoires in COVID-19. Study as a whole: The United States, Italy and Spain supplied acute and convalescent COVID-19 samples. T cells, B-cell-depleted T cells, or PBMCs supplied cDNA or gDNA.

The repertoire was sequenced with immunoSEQ multiplex PCR; TCRdb's copy has only in-frame clones and lacks some. The sample carries 71,000 or so clones, 70% to 90% recorded once. The CDR3 spans 15 residues. Trimming took 5 bases from V and 3 from J; bases not matched to a gene: 6. The V gene's germline CDR1 is SGHTA and CDR2 FQGNSA. The sample comprised peripheral blood. The sequence was collected from a man at least 80 years old in a cohort sampled during active COVID-19. The chain employs TRBV7-2 and TRBJ1-2; 10 positions match TRBD1. In DNA form, the CDR3 reads TGTGCCAGCAGCGCTAGACAGGGGGCTTACTATGGCTACACCTTC. Protein product: CASSARQGAYYGYTF.